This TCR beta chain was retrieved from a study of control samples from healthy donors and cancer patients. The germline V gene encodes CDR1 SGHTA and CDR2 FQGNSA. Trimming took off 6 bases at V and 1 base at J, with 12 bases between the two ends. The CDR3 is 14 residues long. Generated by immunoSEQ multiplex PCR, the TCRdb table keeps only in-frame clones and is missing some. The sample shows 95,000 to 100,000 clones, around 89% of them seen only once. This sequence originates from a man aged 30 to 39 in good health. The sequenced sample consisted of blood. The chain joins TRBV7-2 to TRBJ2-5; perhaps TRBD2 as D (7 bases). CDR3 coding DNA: TGTGCCAGCAGTGGGGGGGGCCGCCAAGAGACCCAGTACTTC. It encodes CASSGGGRQETQYF.